The rows below give T cell receptor beta chains drawn from one sample of a study of blood T cell repertoires in COVID-19. The data were produced by immunoSEQ multiplex PCR, yet TCRdb's version contains in-frame clones alone and is incomplete. The sample carries under 75,000 clones, roughly 79% recorded once. The material sequenced was peripheral blood. These receptors were obtained from a woman aged 55-69 years with acute or convalescent COVID-19. CDR3s include the opening cysteine and the closing phenylalanine or tryptophan.

V gene	CDR3 protein
TRBV5-4	CASSLGGLDNEQFF
TRBV18	CASSPTGSGNTIYF
TRBV9	CASNPQEGLTEAFF
TRBV19	CASSIGTGNSYGYTF
TRBV5-1	CASSLANRDTEAFF
TRBV29-1	CSVLVQNYNEQFF
TRBV19	CASTPGQGYSPLHF
TRBV20-1	CSARATYEQYF
TRBV5-1	CASSPQGAQETQYF
TRBV7-9	CASSSLTGRIYGYTF
TRBV5-1	CASSLQSSTDTQYF
TRBV5-6	CASSLAPYEAFF
TRBV19	CASSSGGGYEQYF
TRBV7-2	CASSPYGTGIDQPQHF
TRBV9	CASSVGFERGFSTDTQYF
TRBV4-2	CASSQDEGGGAGEQFF
TRBV4-2	CASSQVSGQETQYF
TRBV5-1	CASGRGGEGETQYF
TRBV19	CASSFGTSLADTQYF
TRBV11-3	CASSLEGTGGNEQYF
TRBV7-6	CASSSSWGQMNTEAFF
TRBV6-6	CASSYDTREPQHF
TRBV19	CASSIVQGREKLFF
TRBV10-3	CAISEEDRISYEQYF
TRBV5-4	CASSFSGGELDTQYF
TRBV6-1	CASSDPRRGNTEAFF
TRBV6-2/TRBV6-3	CASSTPVILAGAYNEQFF
TRBV5-1	CASSLESGGEYTF